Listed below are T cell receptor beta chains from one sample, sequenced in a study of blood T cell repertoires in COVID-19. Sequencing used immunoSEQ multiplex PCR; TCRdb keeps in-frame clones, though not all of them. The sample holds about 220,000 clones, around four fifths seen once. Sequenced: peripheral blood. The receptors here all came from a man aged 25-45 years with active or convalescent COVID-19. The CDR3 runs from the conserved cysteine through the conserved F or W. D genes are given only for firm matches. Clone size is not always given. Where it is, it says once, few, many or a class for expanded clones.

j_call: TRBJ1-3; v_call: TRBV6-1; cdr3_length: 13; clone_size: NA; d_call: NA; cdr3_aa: CASSDRGGSTIYF; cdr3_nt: TGTGCCAGCAGTGACCGGGGGGGGAGCACCATATATTTT
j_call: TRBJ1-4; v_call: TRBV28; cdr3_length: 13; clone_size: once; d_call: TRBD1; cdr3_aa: CASGTASNEKLFF; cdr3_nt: TGTGCCAGCGGGACAGCGTCTAATGAAAAACTGTTTTTT
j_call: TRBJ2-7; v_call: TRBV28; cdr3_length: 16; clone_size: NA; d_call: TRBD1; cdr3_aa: CASRTSYRDRGDEQYF; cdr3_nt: TGTGCCAGCAGGACCTCGTACCGGGACAGGGGCGACGAGCAGTACTTC
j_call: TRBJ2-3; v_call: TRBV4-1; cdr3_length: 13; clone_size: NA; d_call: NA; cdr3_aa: CASSRVLQDTQYF; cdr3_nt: TGCGCCAGCAGCCGTGTGCTTCAGGATACGCAGTATTTT
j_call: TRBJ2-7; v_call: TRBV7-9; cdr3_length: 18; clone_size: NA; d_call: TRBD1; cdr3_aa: CASSLGARRDRGFYEQYF; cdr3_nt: TGTGCCAGCAGCTTAGGGGCCCGCCGGGACAGGGGATTTTACGAGCAGTACTTC
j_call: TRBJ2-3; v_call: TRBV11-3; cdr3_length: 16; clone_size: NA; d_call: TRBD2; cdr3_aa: CASSHRTSGSPHTQYF; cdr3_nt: TGTGCCAGCAGCCACCGGACTAGCGGGAGCCCCCATACGCAGTATTTT
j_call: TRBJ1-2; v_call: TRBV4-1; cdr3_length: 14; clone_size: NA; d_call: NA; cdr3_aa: CASSQEVGTDGYTF; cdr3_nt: TGCGCCAGCAGCCAAGAGGTGGGGACTGATGGCTACACCTTC
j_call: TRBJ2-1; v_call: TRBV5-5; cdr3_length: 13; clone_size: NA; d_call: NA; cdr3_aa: CASSLGFSGEQFF; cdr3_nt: TGTGCCAGCAGCTTGGGGTTTAGCGGTGAGCAGTTCTTC
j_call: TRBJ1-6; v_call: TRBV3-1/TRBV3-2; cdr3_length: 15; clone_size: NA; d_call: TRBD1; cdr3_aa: CASSRDRKNNSPLHF; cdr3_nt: TGTGCCAGCAGCCGGGACAGGAAAAATAATTCACCCCTCCACTTT
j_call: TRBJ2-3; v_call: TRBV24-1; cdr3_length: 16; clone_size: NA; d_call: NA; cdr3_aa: CATSDFGTTGTDTQYF; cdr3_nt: TGTGCCACCAGTGATTTTGGGACTACAGGGACAGATACGCAGTATTTT
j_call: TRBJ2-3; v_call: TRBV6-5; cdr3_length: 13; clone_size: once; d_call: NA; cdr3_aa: CASIGTSTDTQYF; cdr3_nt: TGTGCCAGCATAGGGACTAGCACAGATACGCAGTATTTT